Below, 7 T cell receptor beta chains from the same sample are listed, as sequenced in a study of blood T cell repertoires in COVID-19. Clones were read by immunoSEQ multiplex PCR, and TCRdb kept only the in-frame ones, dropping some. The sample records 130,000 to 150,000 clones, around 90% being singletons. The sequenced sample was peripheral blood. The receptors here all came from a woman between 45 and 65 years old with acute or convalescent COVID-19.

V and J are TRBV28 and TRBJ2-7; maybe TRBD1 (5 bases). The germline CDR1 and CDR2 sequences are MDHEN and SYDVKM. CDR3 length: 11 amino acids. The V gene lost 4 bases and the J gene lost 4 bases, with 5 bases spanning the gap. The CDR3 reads CASSSGYEQYF. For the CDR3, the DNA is TGTGCCAGCAGTTCAGGGTACGAGCAGTACTTC.

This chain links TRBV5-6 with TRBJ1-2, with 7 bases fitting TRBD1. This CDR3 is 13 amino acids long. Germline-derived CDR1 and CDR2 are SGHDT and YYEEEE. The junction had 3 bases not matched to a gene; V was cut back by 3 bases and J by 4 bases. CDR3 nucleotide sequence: TGTGCCAGCAGCTCCGACAGGGCCTATGGCTACACCTTC. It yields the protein CASSSDRAYGYTF.

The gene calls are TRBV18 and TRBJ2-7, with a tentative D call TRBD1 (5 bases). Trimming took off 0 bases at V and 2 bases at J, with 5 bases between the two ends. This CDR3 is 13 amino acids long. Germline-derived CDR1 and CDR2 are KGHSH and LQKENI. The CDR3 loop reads CASSPPGPYEQYF. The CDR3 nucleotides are TGTGCCAGCTCACCACCGGGGCCCTACGAGCAGTACTTC.

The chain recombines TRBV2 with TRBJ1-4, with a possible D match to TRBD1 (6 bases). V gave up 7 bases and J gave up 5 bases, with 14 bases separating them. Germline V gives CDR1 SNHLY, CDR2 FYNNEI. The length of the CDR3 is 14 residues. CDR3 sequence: CASKWQGLNEKLFF. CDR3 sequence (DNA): TGTGCCAGCAAGTGGCAGGGGCTGAATGAAAAACTGTTTTTT. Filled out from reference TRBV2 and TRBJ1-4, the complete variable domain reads EPEVTQTPSHQVTQMGQEVILRCVPISNHLYFYWYRQILGQKVEFLVSFYNNEISEKSEIFDDQFSVERPDGSNFTLKIRSTKLEDSAMYFCASKWQGLNEKLFFGSGTQLSVL.

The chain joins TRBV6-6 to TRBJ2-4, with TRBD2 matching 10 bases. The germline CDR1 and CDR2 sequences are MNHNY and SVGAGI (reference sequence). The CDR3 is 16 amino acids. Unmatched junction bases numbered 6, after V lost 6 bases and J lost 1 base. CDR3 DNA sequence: TGTGCCAGCAGACAGGGGACTAGCGAGGCCAAAAACATTCAGTACTTC. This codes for CASRQGTSEAKNIQYF.

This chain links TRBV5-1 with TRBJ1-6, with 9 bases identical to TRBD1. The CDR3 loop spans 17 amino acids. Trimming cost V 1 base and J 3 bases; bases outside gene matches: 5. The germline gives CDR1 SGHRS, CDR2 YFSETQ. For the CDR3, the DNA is TGCGCCAGCAGCTTGCACAGGGGGCAAGGCTATAATTCACCCCTCCACTTT. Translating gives CASSLHRGQGYNSPLHF.

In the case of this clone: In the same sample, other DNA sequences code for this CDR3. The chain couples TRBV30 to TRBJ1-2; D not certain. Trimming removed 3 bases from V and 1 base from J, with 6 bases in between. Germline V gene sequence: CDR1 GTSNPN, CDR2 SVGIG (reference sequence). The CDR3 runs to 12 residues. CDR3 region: CAWSRGNYGYTF. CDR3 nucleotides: TGTGCCTGGAGCCGGGGTAACTATGGCTACACCTTC.